These 2 T cell receptor beta chains were all obtained from the same sample, sequenced in a study of blood T cells in healthy people across ages. Alongside a J-beta primer mix, a sample-barcoded 5' primer served in a second PCR lasting 7 to 11 cycles. MiXCR was run by TCRdb on the 5' RACE reads, yielding one entry per CDR3 protein. The repertoire includes about 1.6 million distinct CDR3 sequences, about 32% of them detected once, and 10% to 12% sits in the top ten. The material sequenced was blood. These TCRs come from a woman in her twenties or thirties in good health.

On this clonotype: With a much larger clone just one base away, this may be a read error. V and J are TRBV6-5 and TRBJ2-1, with 10 nucleotides matching TRBD1. The germline V gene encodes CDR1 MNHEY and CDR2 SVGAGI. The junction had 7 bases not matched to a gene; V was cut back by 4 bases and J by 7 bases. There are 15 residues in the CDR3. The CDR3 reads CASSLGQGGCNEQFF. The CDR3, as DNA: TGTGCCAGCAGTTTAGGACAGGGGGGGTGTAATGAGCAGTTCTTC.

The rearrangement links TRBV12-3 or TRBV12-4 to TRBJ2-7; 9 positions match TRBD2. V trimming: 2 bases; J trimming: 7 bases; junction bases outside the gene matches: 9. This CDR3 has 15 residues. The CDR3: CASSLPASGTNEQYF. DNA of the CDR3: TGTGCCAGCAGTTTACCGGCTAGCGGGACAAATGAGCAGTACTTC.